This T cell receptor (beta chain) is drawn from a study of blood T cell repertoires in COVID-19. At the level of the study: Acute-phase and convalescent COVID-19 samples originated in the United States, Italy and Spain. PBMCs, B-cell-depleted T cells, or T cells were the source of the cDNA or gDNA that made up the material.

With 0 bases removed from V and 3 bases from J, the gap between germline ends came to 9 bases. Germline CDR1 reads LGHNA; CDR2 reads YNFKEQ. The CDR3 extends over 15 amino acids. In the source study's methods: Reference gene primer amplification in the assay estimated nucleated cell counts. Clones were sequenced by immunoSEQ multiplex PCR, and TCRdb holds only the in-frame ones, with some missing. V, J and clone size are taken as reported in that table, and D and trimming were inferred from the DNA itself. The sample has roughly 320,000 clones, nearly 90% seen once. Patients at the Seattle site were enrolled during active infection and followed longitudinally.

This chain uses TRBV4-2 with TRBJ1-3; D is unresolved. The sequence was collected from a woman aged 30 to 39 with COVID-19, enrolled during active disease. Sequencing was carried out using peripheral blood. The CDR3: CASSQDQTLGNTIYF. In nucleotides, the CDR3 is TGTGCCAGCAGCCAAGATCAGACTCTTGGAAACACCATATATTTT.